This T cell receptor beta chain appears in the sequencing data of a study of vaccination and CD4 T cells after COVID-19. Overall study: The makeup of the convalescents was six males and four females, two of them Hispanic. The authors used overlapping spike peptides from SARS-CoV-2, HCoV-NL63, HCoV-OC43 and HCoV-229E to stimulate cells.

Unmatched junction bases numbered 4, after V lost 5 bases and J lost 1 base. The CDR3 is 15 residues long. Germline loops: CDR1 MNHEY, CDR2 SMNVEV (reference sequence). The Oncomine TCR Beta short-read assay sequenced DNA from cultured CD4+ T cells. Researchers extracted genomic DNA from CD4+ T cells that had been cultured. TCRdb reprocessed the PCR reads via MiXCR and lists one record per CDR3 protein. The top ten clones hold roughly 3% of a sample with some 24,000 distinct CDR3 sequences, roughly 29% of them seen once. About this clonotype: The antigen is not known.

Time point defined: late sampling 161 to 241 days after vaccination in a few convalescent patients. Treatment given: approximately 11-day PBMC culture with coronavirus spike peptide pools or control peptides (ViraFEST assay). Positive PCR dates spanned March to December 2020, predating US Alpha, Beta and Delta variants. The TCR comes from a human donor who had recovered from COVID-19. V usage is TRBV27 and J usage is TRBJ2-3; TRBD1 aligns across 9 bases. The sequences come from CD4+ T cells from blood, cultured in vitro, collected about 7 months after SARS-CoV-2 vaccination. This CDR3 is CASSPWDRGTDTQYF. The CDR3 DNA reads as TGTGCCAGCAGTCCTTGGGACAGGGGCACAGATACGCAGTATTTT.